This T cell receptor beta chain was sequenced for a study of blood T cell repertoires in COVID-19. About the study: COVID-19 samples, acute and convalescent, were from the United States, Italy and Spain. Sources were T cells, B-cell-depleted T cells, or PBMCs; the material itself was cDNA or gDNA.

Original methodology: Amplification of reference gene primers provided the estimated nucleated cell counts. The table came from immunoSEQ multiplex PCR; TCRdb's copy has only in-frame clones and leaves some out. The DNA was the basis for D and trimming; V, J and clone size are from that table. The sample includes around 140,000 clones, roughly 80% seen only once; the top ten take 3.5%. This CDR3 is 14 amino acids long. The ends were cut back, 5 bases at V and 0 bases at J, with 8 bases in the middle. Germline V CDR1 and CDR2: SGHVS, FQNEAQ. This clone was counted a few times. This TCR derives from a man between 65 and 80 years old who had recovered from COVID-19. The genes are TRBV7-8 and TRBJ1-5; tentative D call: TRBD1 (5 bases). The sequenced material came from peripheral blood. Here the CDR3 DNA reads TGTGCCAGCAGCAAGGGGATTAGCAATCAGCCCCAGCATTTT. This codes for CASSKGISNQPQHF.